These 18 T cell receptor beta chains came from one sample sequenced in a study of memory CD8 T cells in hepatitis C reinfection (dated by TCRdb to the late 2010s). Library preparation used the immunoSEQ multiplex PCR assay. Here the immuneACCESS table is served through TCRdb, limited to in-frame sequences with V and J called. Missing clones are a known gap in these copies; in checked studies unresolved V genes cover under half, and the rest lacks a known reason. In this sample the table shows tens of thousands of clones, roughly nine tenths of which occur a single time. The ten most abundant clones make up 0.72% of the sample. Taken with the paper, the label for time point translates to: late/post reinfection, 12 to 24 weeks after detection. Sorted cells were sequenced directly ex vivo, without in vitro expansion prior to TCR sequencing. Sequencing was carried out using naive CD8+ T cells sorted from blood. Sample cell subset or site, as interpreted from the label and publication: total naive CD8+CD45RO- T cells. These receptors all stem from a young man with hepatitis C virus infection.

This rearrangement joins TRBV19 to TRBJ1-1, with D possibly matching TRBD1 (6 bases). The CDR3 is made up of 12 amino acids. Between the trimmed V and J ends, which lost 4 bases and 5 bases, there was a span of 8 bases. Germline V CDR1 and CDR2: LNHDA, SQIVND (reference sequence). The CDR3 region is CASSTTGTEAFF. Written as DNA, the CDR3 is TGTGCCAGTAGTACAACAGGGACTGAAGCTTTCTTT.

The chain joins TRBV2 to TRBJ1-1; the D is unclear. This CDR3 contains 17 residues. CDR1 SNHLY and CDR2 FYNNEI come from the germline V gene. Between the trimmed V and J ends, which lost 4 bases and 0 bases, there was a span of 18 bases. CDR3 bases: TGTGCCAGCAGTGGGGTTCTCCGGGAGCCCCTGAACACTGAAGCTTTCTTT. It specifies CASSGVLREPLNTEAFF.

The rearrangement joins TRBV7-6 to TRBJ2-3, with a tentative D call TRBD2 (5 bases). Germline V gene data show CDR1 as SGHVS and CDR2 as FNYEAQ. With 6 bases removed from V and 1 base from J, the gap between germline ends came to 14 bases. The CDR3 totals 15 residues. CDR3 sequence: CASRKAGLGTDTQYF. Here the CDR3 DNA reads TGTGCCAGCAGAAAGGCGGGCCTCGGCACAGATACGCAGTATTTT.

This clone was seen just once. The chain recombines TRBV4-1 with TRBJ2-2; TRBD1 might be the D (5 bases). The germline V gene has CDR1 MGHRA and CDR2 YSYEKL. V was cut by 4 bases and J by 5 bases, with 11 bases left in between. CDR3 length equals 14 residues. In nucleotides, the CDR3 is TGCGCCAGCAGCCTCCGGACACAAACCGGGGAGCTGTTTTTT. It yields the protein CASSLRTQTGELFF.

The chain uses TRBV28 and TRBJ2-7; a weak D match, TRBD2 (6 bases). The CDR3 is 16 residues long. Per germline, CDR1 MDHEN and CDR2 SYDVKM. The V gene lost 6 bases and the J gene lost 2 bases, with 20 bases spanning the gap. The CDR3 loop reads CASRGGSGGSTYEQYF. In nucleotides, the CDR3 is TGTGCCAGCAGAGGAGGGAGCGGCGGGTCAACCTACGAGCAGTACTTC.

The chain is built from TRBV7-9 and TRBJ1-2, with a weak D call TRBD1 (5 bases). CDR1 and CDR2 (germline): SEHNR, FQNEAQ (reference sequence). V gave up 5 bases and J gave up 8 bases, with 24 bases separating them. The CDR3 length is 16 residues. The CDR3 DNA follows: TGTGCCAGCAGCGGAACCTCAAGACAGCCGGCGGAGGGCTACACCTTC. Its translation: CASSGTSRQPAEGYTF.

The V call is TRBV27, the J call TRBJ1-3; 7 nucleotides match TRBD1. Per germline, CDR1 MNHEY and CDR2 SMNVEV (reference sequence). The length of the CDR3 is 15 residues. The V and J ends lost 6 bases and 3 bases, in that order; junction bases with no gene match: 8. The CDR3 bases are TGTGCCAGCAGCAAGACAGGGTCGGTTGGAAACACCATATATTTT. It specifies CASSKTGSVGNTIYF.

This chain links TRBV5-1 with TRBJ1-3, with D uncertain. Per germline, CDR1 SGHRS and CDR2 YFSETQ. The CDR3 runs to 15 residues. V lost 0 bases and J lost 8, with 15 bases in between. CDR3 amino acids: CASSLAAQPEDTIYF. As DNA, the CDR3 is TGCGCCAGCAGCTTGGCCGCCCAGCCCGAGGACACCATATATTTT.

This chain links TRBV11-2 with TRBJ2-5, with D unresolved. The V and J ends lost 5 bases and 0 bases respectively, with 7 bases between them. The CDR3 runs to 13 residues. CDR1 SGHAT and CDR2 FQNNGV come from the germline V gene. The CDR3 reads CASSPDYQETQYF. As DNA, the CDR3 is TGTGCCAGCAGCCCTGACTACCAAGAGACCCAGTACTTC. Looking up the rest from reference TRBV11-2 and TRBJ2-5 gives the full variable domain: EAGVAQSPRYKIIEKRQSVAFWCNPISGHATLYWYQQILGQGPKLLIQFQNNGVVDDSQLPKDRFSAERLKGVDSTLKIQPAKLEDSAVYLCASSPDYQETQYFGPGTRLLVL.

V gene TRBV2 combines with J gene TRBJ2-6; D is undetermined. CDR1 is SNHLY and CDR2 is FYNNEI in the germline V gene. V was trimmed by 2 bases and J by 7 bases, leaving 12 bases between them. The CDR3 consists of 15 residues. In DNA, the CDR3 is TGTGCCAGCAGTGAATCTATGGCAGGCGCCAACGTCCTGACTTTC. Amino acid sequence: CASSESMAGANVLTF.

V gene TRBV6-6 combines with J gene TRBJ2-2, with TRBD2 matching 13 bases. V lost 5 bases, J lost 6 bases, and 6 bases stayed unmatched. This CDR3 has 16 amino acids. The V gene's germline CDR1 is MNHNY and CDR2 SVGAGI (reference sequence). The CDR3 reads CASSPLAGGRAGELFF. The CDR3 nucleotides are TGTGCCAGCAGTCCACTAGCGGGGGGGCGGGCCGGGGAGCTGTTTTTT.

This sequence joins TRBV19 and TRBJ2-1; 15 bases line up with TRBD2. This CDR3 spans 21 amino acids. V dropped 5 bases and J dropped 2; count of bases not matched to a gene: 16. Germline lookup yields CDR1 LNHDA and CDR2 SQIVND (reference sequence). The CDR3 bases are TGTGCCAGTAGTTCACCTGTGGGTGGGGGACTAGCGGGAGGACCCTACAATGAGCAGTTCTTC. Translating gives CASSSPVGGGLAGGPYNEQFF.

This chain connects TRBV5-1 to TRBJ2-3; TRBD2 aligns across 7 bases. CDR1 SGHRS and CDR2 YFSETQ come from the germline V gene. Trimming cost V 4 bases and J 5 bases; bases outside gene matches: 7. CDR3 size: 14 residues. Here the CDR3 DNA reads TGCGCCAGCAGCCTCGACAGCGGGGTAGATACGCAGTATTTT. Protein sequence: CASSLDSGVDTQYF.

This clone has only one observation. The junction shows a germline mismatch at one end, possibly a read error. CDR3 in DNA: TGTGCCAGCAGTAAAGCGGGGGGGACTAGCGGGAGTTCTTTC. Protein sequence: CASSKAGGTSGSSF. The V and J genes are TRBV28 and TRBJ2-7; 14 bases agree with TRBD2. The germline V gene has CDR1 MDHEN and CDR2 SYDVKM. The CDR3 spans 14 residues. Filled out from reference TRBV28 and TRBJ2-7, the complete variable domain reads DVKVTQSSRYLVKRTGEKVFLECVQDMDHENMFWYRQDPGLGLRLIYFSYDVKMKEKGDIPEGYSVSREKKERFSLILESASTNQTSMYLCASSKAGGTSGSSFGPGTRLTVT.

The V and J genes are TRBV19 and TRBJ2-2; no clear D. This CDR3 has 12 residues. Germline CDR1 and CDR2: LNHDA and SQIVND (reference sequence). Trimming removed 5 bases from V and 4 bases from J, with 5 bases in between. CDR3: CASSLVTGELFF. The CDR3 DNA reads TGTGCCAGTAGTCTCGTCACCGGGGAGCTGTTTTTT.

The J gene is TRBJ2-7, the V gene TRBV5-6, with D perhaps TRBD1 (6 bases). Germline V gene lookup returns CDR1 SGHDT and CDR2 YYEEEE. Trimming removed 4 bases from V and 2 bases from J, with 19 bases in between. The CDR3 is 16 residues long. The CDR3 nucleotides read TGTGCCAGCAGCATCTCGGGACAAATCTCGCCCTACGAGCAGTACGTC. This sequence encodes CASSISGQISPYEQYV.

CDR3 region: CASSLGQGVGGYTF. The CDR3 DNA reads as TGTGCCAGCAGCTTGGGACAGGGGGTAGGTGGCTACACCTTC. The chain joins TRBV5-6 to TRBJ1-2; 9 bases are a match to TRBD1. The germline gives CDR1 SGHDT, CDR2 YYEEEE. This CDR3 spans 14 amino acids. V was pared by 0 bases and J by 7 bases, with 4 bases of the junction left unmatched.

This sequence joins TRBV9 and TRBJ1-1, with D perhaps TRBD1 (6 bases). Trimming removed 3 bases from V and 1 base from J, with 13 bases in between. Germline CDR1 SGDLS, CDR2 YYNGEE. The CDR3 has 15 amino acids. The CDR3 loop is CASSGEQGANTEAFF. DNA for the CDR3: TGTGCCAGCAGCGGGGAACAGGGAGCGAACACTGAAGCTTTCTTT.